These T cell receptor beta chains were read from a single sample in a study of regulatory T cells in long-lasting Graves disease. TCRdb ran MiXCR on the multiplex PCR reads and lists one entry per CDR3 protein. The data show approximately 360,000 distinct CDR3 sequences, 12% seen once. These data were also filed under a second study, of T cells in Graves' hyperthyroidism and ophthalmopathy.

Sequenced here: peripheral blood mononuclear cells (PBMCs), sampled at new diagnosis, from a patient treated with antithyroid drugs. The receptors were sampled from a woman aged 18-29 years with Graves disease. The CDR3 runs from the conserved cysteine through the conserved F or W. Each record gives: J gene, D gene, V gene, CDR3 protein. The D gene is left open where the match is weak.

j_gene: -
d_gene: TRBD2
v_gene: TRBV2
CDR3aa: CASRGGTSNNEQFF

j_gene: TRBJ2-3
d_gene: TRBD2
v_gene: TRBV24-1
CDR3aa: CATSDRPGGGTDTQYF

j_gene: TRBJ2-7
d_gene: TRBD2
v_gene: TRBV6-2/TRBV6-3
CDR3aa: CASSYGSGIIGEQYF

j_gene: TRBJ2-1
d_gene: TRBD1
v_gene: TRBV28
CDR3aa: CASSLGQGDYNEQFF

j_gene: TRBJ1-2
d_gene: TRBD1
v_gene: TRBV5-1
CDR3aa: CASSSGQGGNYGYTF

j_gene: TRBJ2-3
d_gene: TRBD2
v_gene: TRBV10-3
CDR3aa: CAISANLAGVTDTQYF

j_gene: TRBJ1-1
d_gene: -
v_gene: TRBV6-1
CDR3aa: CASSVGASEAFF

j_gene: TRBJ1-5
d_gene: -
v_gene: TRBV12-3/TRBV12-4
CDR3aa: CASSGAEVDQPQHF

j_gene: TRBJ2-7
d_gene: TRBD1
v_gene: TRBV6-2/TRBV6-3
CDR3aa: CASTLLGGDRESVEQYF

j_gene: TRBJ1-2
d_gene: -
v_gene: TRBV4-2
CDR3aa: CASSPPGGYYGYTF

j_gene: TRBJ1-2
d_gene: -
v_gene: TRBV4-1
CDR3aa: CASSQGLTGDYGYTF

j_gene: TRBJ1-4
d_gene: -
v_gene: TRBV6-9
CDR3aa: CASSYEPGHGEKLFF

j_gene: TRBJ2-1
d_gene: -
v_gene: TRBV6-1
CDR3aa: CATEKPAAGRGNEQFF

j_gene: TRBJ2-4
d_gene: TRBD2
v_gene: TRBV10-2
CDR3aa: CASSWEGAKNIQYF

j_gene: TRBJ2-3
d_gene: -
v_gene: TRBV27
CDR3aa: CASSLAKTDTQYF

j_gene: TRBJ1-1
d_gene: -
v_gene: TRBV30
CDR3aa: CAWSYEGGMNTEAFF